The subject of this entry is one TCR beta chain. The sample originates from a study of identifying expanded T cells in peripheral blood. Profiled with immunoSEQ multiplex PCR; TCRdb holds only in-frame clones, not every one. The sample carries over 100,000 clones, roughly 90% recorded once. During the collection period, no donor immune events like infections were recorded. Sequenced: blood. The clonotype was recovered from a person between 18 and 75 years old in good health.

CDR3 residues: CASRGQGGWNTEAFF. The DNA of the CDR3 is TGTGCCAGCAGGGGACAGGGGGGCTGGAACACTGAAGCTTTCTTT. This chain links TRBV6-4 with TRBJ1-1, with 11 positions matching TRBD1. CDR3 length: 15 amino acids. The junction had 4 bases not matched to a gene; V was cut back by 6 bases and J by 1 base. Germline CDR1 MRHNA, CDR2 SNTAGT.